This TCR beta chain emerged from a study of cytotoxic CD8 clonotypes in ibrutinib-treated CLL. Study-wide results and caveats: Higher circulating CD8+ T-cell counts strongly accompanied higher baseline clonality, above age-matched healthy donors.

The table lists this clone with a few counts. The antigen remains unidentified. The protocol was immunoSEQ multiplex PCR, while the TCRdb copy is restricted to in-frame clones and leaves out a portion. The sample carries approximately 45,000 clones, under 75% recorded once. Germline lookup yields CDR1 MDHEN and CDR2 SYDVKM. CDR3 length: 13 amino acids. V shed 6 bases and J shed 3 bases, with 12 bases lying between them. Sequenced material: PBMCs, taken after 12 months of ibrutinib treatment. This TCR was sampled from a human donor with chronic lymphocytic leukemia. The rearrangement joins TRBV28 to TRBJ2-7, with D perhaps matching TRBD1 (6 bases). The CDR3 DNA is TGTGCCAGCAGACGTACAGGGTACTACGAGCAGTACTTC. Protein sequence: CASRRTGYYEQYF.